This TCR beta chain was sequenced in a study of T cell responses to AZD1222 COVID-19 vaccine. General observations from the study: Clonal diversity may have been underestimated, and the donors were mostly white British, with more females than males. Baseline serostatus was positive in only 5 to 7 AZD1222 recipients.

Concerning this clone: Its matching antigen is unknown.

Clones were sequenced by immunoSEQ multiplex PCR, and TCRdb holds only the in-frame ones, with some missing. This sample has 75,000 to 100,000 clones, with approximately 88% found just once. The trim removed 3 bases at V and 4 bases at J, leaving 10 bases unmatched. The CDR3 is made up of 18 amino acids. The germline CDR1 and CDR2 sequences are SGHRS and YFSETQ. This TCR was sampled from an adult in good health. The chain combines TRBV5-1 with TRBJ2-7, with 16 positions matching TRBD2. The source material was peripheral blood, sampled on day 0 of AZD1222 vaccination. The CDR3 sequence is CASSSNAGTSGRGYEQYF. As DNA, the CDR3 is TGCGCCAGCAGCTCCAACGCCGGGACTAGCGGGAGGGGATACGAGCAGTACTTC.